This TCR beta chain came from a study of T cells in Graves' hyperthyroidism and ophthalmopathy. The V gene lost 4 bases and the J gene lost 1 base, with 14 bases spanning the gap. This CDR3 contains 17 residues. Germline lookup yields CDR1 SGHTA and CDR2 FQGNSA. The table lists this clonotype with many counts. There were TCR beta CDR3 regions amplified from RNA transcripts. The HTBI primer set drove a first-round RT-PCR of the TCR CDR3. TCRdb re-analysed the multiplex PCR reads in MiXCR, keeping a single row per CDR3 protein. The repertoire holds around 300,000 distinct CDR3 sequences, roughly 13% seen once, with approximately 25% in the top ten. Clinical symptoms, serum thyroxine, TRAb, thyroid ultrasound and orbital computed tomography established diagnosis.

The TCR sequence derives from a woman between 25 and 40 years old with Graves' hyperthyroidism. The sample consisted of blood. The chain employs TRBV7-2 and TRBJ2-6, with a weak D call TRBD1 (6 bases). CDR3: CASSSGQRRSGANVLTF. The CDR3 DNA reads TGTGCCAGCAGCTCTGGACAGCGACGATCTGGGGCCAACGTCCTGACTTTC.